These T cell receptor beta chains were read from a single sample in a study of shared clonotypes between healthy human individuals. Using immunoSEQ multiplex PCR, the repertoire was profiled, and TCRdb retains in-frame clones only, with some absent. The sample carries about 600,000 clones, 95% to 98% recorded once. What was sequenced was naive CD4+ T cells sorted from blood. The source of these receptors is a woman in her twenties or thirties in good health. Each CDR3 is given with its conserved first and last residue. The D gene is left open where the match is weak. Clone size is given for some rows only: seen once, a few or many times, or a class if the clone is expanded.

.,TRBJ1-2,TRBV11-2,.,CASSQVGAYGYTF,TGTGCCAGCAGCCAGGTGGGGGCCTATGGCTACACCTTC
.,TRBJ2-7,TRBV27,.,CASSAAALGEQYF,TGTGCCAGCAGTGCGGCGGCTCTTGGGGAGCAGTACTTC
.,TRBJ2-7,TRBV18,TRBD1,CASSESDRGDYEQYF,TGTGCCAGCTCAGAATCGGACAGGGGGGACTACGAGCAGTACTTC
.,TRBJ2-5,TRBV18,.,CASSPGTGQETQYF,TGTGCCAGCTCACCCGGGACGGGACAAGAGACCCAGTACTTC
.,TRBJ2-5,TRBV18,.,CASSPPSQQETQYF,TGTGCCAGCTCACCACCATCACAGCAAGAGACCCAGTACTTC
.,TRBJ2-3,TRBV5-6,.,CASRGLARTDTQYF,TGTGCCAGCAGGGGGCTTGCTCGCACAGATACGCAGTATTTT
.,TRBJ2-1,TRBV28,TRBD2,CASSLAGGPWNEQFF,TGTGCCAGCAGTTTAGCGGGAGGGCCATGGAATGAGCAGTTCTTC
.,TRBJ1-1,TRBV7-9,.,CAIQFKTEAFF,TGTGCCATCCAGTTCAAGACTGAAGCTTTCTTT
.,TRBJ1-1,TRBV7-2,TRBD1,CASSPDRDRVPEAFF,TGTGCCAGCAGCCCGGACCGGGACAGGGTCCCTGAAGCTTTCTTT
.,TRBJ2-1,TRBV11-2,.,CASSLGLGTQGNEQFF,TGTGCCAGCAGCTTAGGGTTAGGCACCCAAGGGAATGAGCAGTTCTTC
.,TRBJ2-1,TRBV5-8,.,CASTLYGGGQADEQFF,TGTGCCAGCACCCTCTATGGGGGGGGGCAGGCCGATGAGCAGTTCTTC
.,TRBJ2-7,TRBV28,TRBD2,CASIPGLAGGVEQYF,TGTGCCAGCATCCCGGGACTAGCGGGAGGAGTGGAGCAGTACTTC
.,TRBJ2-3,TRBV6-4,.,CASSEGDTQYF,TGTGCCAGCAGTGAAGGGGATACGCAGTATTTT
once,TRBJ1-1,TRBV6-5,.,CASIPRGNTEAFF,TGTGCCAGCATTCCCAGGGGGAACACTGAAGCTTTCTTT
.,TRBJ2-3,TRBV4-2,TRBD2,CASSQGLAGEADTQYF,TGTGCCAGCAGCCAGGGACTAGCGGGAGAGGCAGATACGCAGTATTTT
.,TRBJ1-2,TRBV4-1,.,CASSQGWGFYGYTF,TGCGCCAGCAGCCAGGGATGGGGGTTCTATGGCTACACCTTC
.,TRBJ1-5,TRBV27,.,CASSFSQGNGQPQHF,TGTGCCAGCAGTTTCTCTCAGGGAAACGGTCAGCCCCAGCATTTT
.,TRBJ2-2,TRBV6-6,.,CASSYEGVNTGELFF,TGTGCCAGCAGTTACGAGGGAGTGAACACCGGGGAGCTGTTTTTT
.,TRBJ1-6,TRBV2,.,CASSERFDSPLHF,TGTGCCAGCAGTGAAAGGTTTGATTCACCCCTCCACTTT
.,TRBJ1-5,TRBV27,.,CASSPDTAYSNQPQHF,TGTGCCAGCAGTCCTGACACTGCTTATAGCAATCAGCCCCAGCATTTT
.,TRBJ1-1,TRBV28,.,CASSLPGGEAFF,TGTGCCAGCAGTTTACCCGGGGGTGAAGCTTTCTTT
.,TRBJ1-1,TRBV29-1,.,CSVEATRGMSEAFF,TGCAGCGTTGAAGCGACACGGGGAATGAGTGAAGCTTTCTTT
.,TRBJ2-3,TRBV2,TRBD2,CASSARGGPDLGDTQYF,TGTGCCAGCAGTGCCCGGGGGGGCCCCGACCTGGGAGATACGCAGTATTTT
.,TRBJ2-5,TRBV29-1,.,CSAGRDRRETQYF,TGCAGCGCCGGAAGGGACCGCCGCGAGACCCAGTACTTC
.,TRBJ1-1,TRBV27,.,CASRSQSNTEAFF,TGTGCCAGCAGATCACAGTCGAACACTGAAGCTTTCTTT
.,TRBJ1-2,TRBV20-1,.,CTPHVGGYTF,TGCACCCCCCACGTGGGTGGCTACACCTTC
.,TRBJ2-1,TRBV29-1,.,CSVSRELYNEQFF,TGCAGCGTATCTCGGGAGCTGTACAATGAGCAGTTCTTC
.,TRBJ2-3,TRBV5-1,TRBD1,CASSLNRGKADTQYF,TGCGCCAGCAGCTTGAACAGGGGTAAGGCAGATACGCAGTATTTT
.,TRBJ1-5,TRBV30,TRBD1,CAWGDRSNQPQHF,TGTGCCTGGGGGGACAGAAGCAATCAGCCCCAGCATTTT
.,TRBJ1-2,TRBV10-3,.,CAISGQGMRTNYGYTF,TGTGCCATCAGTGGTCAGGGTATGAGGACTAACTATGGCTACACCTTC
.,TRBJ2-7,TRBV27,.,CASSLNGLQRAPYEQYF,TGTGCCAGCAGTTTAAACGGACTGCAAAGAGCCCCCTACGAGCAGTACTTC
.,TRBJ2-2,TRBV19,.,CASSPQGRGLITGELFF,TGTGCCAGTAGTCCCCAAGGTCGGGGGTTAATAACCGGGGAGCTGTTTTTT
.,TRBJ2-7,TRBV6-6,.,CASRSSGGAVGEQYF,TGTGCCAGCAGGTCCTCGGGGGGCGCAGTAGGTGAGCAGTACTTC
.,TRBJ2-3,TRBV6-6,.,CASSYSSATPTDTQYF,TGTGCCAGCAGTTACTCGAGTGCCACCCCCACAGATACGCAGTATTTT
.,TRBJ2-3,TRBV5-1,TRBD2,CASSLEVFAAGGPRTDTQYF,TGCGCCAGCAGCTTGGAGGTATTTGCAGCGGGAGGGCCCAGAACAGATACGCAGTATTTT
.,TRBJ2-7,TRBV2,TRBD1,CASRGGTYEQYF,TGTGCCAGCAGAGGGGGCACCTACGAGCAGTACTTC
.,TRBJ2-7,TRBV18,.,CASSPRGHEQYF,TGTGCCAGCTCCCCACGCGGCCACGAGCAGTACTTC
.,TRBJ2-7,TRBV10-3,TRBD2,CAISEGTSGYEQYF,TGTGCCATCAGTGAGGGGACTAGCGGGTACGAGCAGTACTTC
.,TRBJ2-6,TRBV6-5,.,CASAPEGANVLTF,TGTGCCAGCGCTCCGGAGGGGGCCAACGTCCTGACTTTC
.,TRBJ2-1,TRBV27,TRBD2,CASSPTSGQKFF,TGTGCCAGCAGTCCGACTAGCGGCCAGAAGTTCTTC
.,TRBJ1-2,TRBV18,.,CASSGGGKDGYTF,TGTGCCAGCTCAGGCGGGGGTAAGGATGGCTACACCTTC
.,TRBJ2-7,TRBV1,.,CTSSQDKRECSYEQYF,TGCACCAGCAGCCAAGACAAGCGGGAGTGCTCCTACGAGCAGTACTTC
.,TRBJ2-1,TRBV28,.,CASSSGGVDNEQFF,TGTGCCAGCAGTTCCGGGGGCGTCGACAATGAGCAGTTCTTC
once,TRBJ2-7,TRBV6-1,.,CASSEASQREQYF,TGTGCCAGCAGTGAAGCGTCCCAGCGCGAGCAGTACTTC
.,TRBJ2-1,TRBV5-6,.,CASSLADRYNEQFF,TGTGCCAGCAGCCTAGCTGACAGATACAATGAGCAGTTCTTC
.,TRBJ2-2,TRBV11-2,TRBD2,CASSLSGTSGGELFF,TGTGCCAGCAGCTTAAGCGGGACGAGTGGAGGGGAGCTGTTTTTT